This T cell receptor (beta chain) appears in the sequencing data of a study of cytomegalovirus exposure and HLA in healthy donors. Study-wide context: The study placed about 86% of its approximately 380 genotyped donors in the Caucasian-associated ancestry cluster.

Germline V gene data show CDR1 as GTSNPN and CDR2 as SVGIG (reference sequence). V was pared by 0 bases and J by 4 bases, with 5 bases of the junction left unmatched. The CDR3 covers 15 residues. The PCR used 60 Vbeta and 13 Jbeta primers. The table came from immunoSEQ multiplex PCR; TCRdb's copy has only in-frame clones and leaves some out. The sample shows over 100,000 clones, around 9% of them seen only once. Findings and limits, study-wide: While the bulk of TCR sequences proved rare, some public TCRs turned up in many donors.

With respect to this clone: The antigen is undetermined.

The sequenced material came from PBMCs. The sequence was collected from a middle-aged man in good health and CMV-seronegative. The chain recombines TRBV30 with TRBJ1-2, with 10 bases lining up with TRBD1. The CDR3 sequence: CAWSVGDRGGYGYTF. The DNA of the CDR3 is TGTGCCTGGAGTGTCGGGGACAGGGGTGGCTATGGCTACACCTTC.